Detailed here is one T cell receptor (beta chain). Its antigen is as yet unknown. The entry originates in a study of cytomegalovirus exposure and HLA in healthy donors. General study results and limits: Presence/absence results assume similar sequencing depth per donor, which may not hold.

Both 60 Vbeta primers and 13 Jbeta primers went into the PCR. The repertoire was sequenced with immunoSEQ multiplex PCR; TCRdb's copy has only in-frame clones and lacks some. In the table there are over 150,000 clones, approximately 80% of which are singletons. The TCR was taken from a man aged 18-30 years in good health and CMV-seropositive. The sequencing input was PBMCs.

CDR3 DNA: TGTGCCAGCAGTGATGACAGTAATCAGCCCCAGCATTTT. Amino acids: CASSDDSNQPQHF. The V gene is TRBV2, the J gene TRBJ1-5, with D maybe TRBD1 (5 bases). This CDR3 region has 13 residues. V gave up 3 bases and J gave up 4 bases, with 7 bases separating them. Germline lookup yields CDR1 SNHLY and CDR2 FYNNEI.